The 32 T cell receptor beta chains listed next were all sequenced from one sample in a study of blood T cell repertoires in COVID-19. Here immunoSEQ multiplex PCR was the method, and the copy in TCRdb shows in-frame clones only, minus some. The sample lists 250,000 to 350,000 clones; around 90% were seen once. Sequences were obtained from PBMCs or T cells enriched from blood (not recorded which). The receptor set was obtained from a woman aged 45-59 years who had recovered from COVID-19.

This clone was observed once. The chain recombines TRBV19 with TRBJ2-1; 10 bases line up with TRBD1. The CDR3 is 16 residues long. Germline lookup yields CDR1 LNHDA and CDR2 SQIVND (reference sequence). V dropped 5 bases and J dropped 5; count of bases not matched to a gene: 9. Written as DNA, the CDR3 is TGTGCCAGTAGTCGCCCGGGACAGGGGAAAGACAATGAGCAGTTCTTC. Translation: CASSRPGQGKDNEQFF.

The J gene is TRBJ2-1, the V gene TRBV29-1, with 11 bases identical to TRBD1. With 7 bases clipped from V and 7 bases from J, the junction kept 9 bases outside the gene matches. This CDR3 has 14 residues. The germline V gene has CDR1 SQVTM and CDR2 ANQGSEA. CDR3 protein: CSAGGQGARNEQFF. CDR3 nucleotides: TGCAGCGCGGGAGGACAGGGGGCGAGGAATGAGCAGTTCTTC.

This clone has only a few counts. The genes are TRBV9 and TRBJ2-1; maybe TRBD2 (6 bases). Germline assignment: CDR1 SGDLS and CDR2 YYNGEE. V was shortened by 4 bases and J by 7 bases, with 12 bases between the two germline ends. CDR3 size: 13 residues. CDR3 sequence reads: CASSFLEGNEQFF. The CDR3 nucleotides are TGTGCCAGCAGCTTCCTGGAGGGGAATGAGCAGTTCTTC.

This chain connects TRBV19 to TRBJ2-1; a possible D gene is TRBD2 (6 bases). The CDR3 runs to 16 residues. Looked up from germline, CDR1 is LNHDA and CDR2 is SQIVND (reference sequence). V was cut by 4 bases and J by 2 bases, with 15 bases left in between. CDR3 protein: CASSNRDSRTYNEQFF. The CDR3 DNA reads as TGTGCCAGTAGTAACCGGGACTCGAGAACCTACAATGAGCAGTTCTTC.

The rearrangement uses TRBV7-8 and TRBJ2-5; 11 nucleotides align to TRBD2. The CDR3 sequence is 17 residues long. Germline CDR1 reads SGHVS; CDR2 reads FQNEAQ. The V gene end was trimmed by 2 bases and the J gene end by 7 bases; junction bases not matched to a gene: 12. The CDR3 here is CASSLSLSTSGAPTQYF. Written as DNA, the CDR3 is TGTGCCAGCAGCTTATCCTTATCGACTAGCGGGGCTCCGACCCAGTACTTC.

The chain uses TRBV24-1 and TRBJ1-2; D gene uncertain. CDR1 is KGHDR, CDR2 SFDVKD, per germline. The CDR3 has 11 residues. Trimming removed 4 bases from V and 5 bases from J, with 4 bases in between. The CDR3 DNA reads TGTGCCACCAGTGACCGTTATGGCTACACCTTC. The encoded protein is CATSDRYGYTF.

The chain couples TRBV21-1 to TRBJ1-5; TRBD1 was called by the table and not checked on the DNA. TRBV21-1 corresponds to a pseudogene. CDR3 length: 17 residues. The chain's CDR3 is CASSFRTGLSSNQPQHF. The CDR3 coding sequence is TGTGCCAGCAGCTTCCGGACAGGGCTAAGTAGCAATCAGCCCCAGCATTTT.

The genes are TRBV7-9 and TRBJ1-2; TRBD1 agrees at 9 bases. The CDR3 sequence is 13 residues long. The germline V gene has CDR1 SEHNR and CDR2 FQNEAQ (reference sequence). Trimming at V came to 5 bases and at J to 7 bases, leaving 5 bases not matched to a gene. DNA of the CDR3: TGTGCCAGCAGCGGGACAGGGCTTCGTGGCTACACCTTC. This translates into CASSGTGLRGYTF.

This clone appeared once. The chain is built from TRBV29-1 and TRBJ1-1; D is unresolved. This CDR3 has 15 residues. The germline gives CDR1 SQVTM, CDR2 ANQGSEA. Deletions cut 3 bases from V and 4 bases from J, with 18 bases between. CDR3 loop: CSVDGSLGSGTEAFF. In DNA form, the CDR3 reads TGCAGCGTTGACGGAAGCCTGGGGAGCGGCACTGAAGCTTTCTTT. The full variable domain, its missing parts supplied by reference TRBV29-1 and TRBJ1-1, is SAVISQKPSRDICQRGTSLTIQCQVDSQVTMMFWYRQQPGQSLTLIATANQGSEATYESGFVIDKFPISRPNLTFSTLTVSNMSPEDSSIYLCSVDGSLGSGTEAFFGQGTRLTVV.

This chain uses TRBV7-6 with TRBJ2-2, with 8 positions matching TRBD2. The V segment lost 0 bases and the J segment 4 bases; nucleotides outside the gene matches: 7. CDR3 length equals 17 residues. CDR1 and CDR2 (germline): SGHVS, FNYEAQ. The CDR3 DNA sequence: TGTGCCAGCAGCTTAGCGGGCGGGAGGACTACCACCGGGGAGCTGTTTTTT. It is translated as CASSLAGGRTTTGELFF.

The J gene is TRBJ2-3, the V gene TRBV24-1, with 9 bases aligning to TRBD2. The V gene's germline CDR1 is KGHDR and CDR2 SFDVKD. Trimming took 4 bases from V and 0 from J; bases not matched to a gene: 4. CDR3 length equals 16 residues. This chain's CDR3 is CATSESSGTSTDTQYF. The CDR3 region has the DNA TGTGCCACCAGTGAGTCTAGCGGGACTAGCACAGATACGCAGTATTTT.

The chain employs TRBV5-6 and TRBJ2-3; 14 bases fit TRBD2. The length of the CDR3 is 18 residues. V lost 4 bases and J lost 3; bases outside the gene matches: 10. Germline CDR1 and CDR2: SGHDT and YYEEEE. The CDR3 nucleotides are TGTGCCAGCAGCGCCAGACTAGCGGGAGGGCCATCGACAGATACGCAGTATTTT. This encodes CASSARLAGGPSTDTQYF.

The chain is built from TRBV11-3 and TRBJ2-7; 7 bases align to TRBD2. CDR3 length: 15 amino acids. The germline gives CDR1 SGHNT, CDR2 YENEEA. With 1 base clipped from V and 6 bases from J, the junction kept 9 bases outside the gene matches. The CDR3 protein is CASSLGAGDPREQYF. The CDR3 nucleotides read TGTGCCAGCAGCTTAGGGGCGGGAGACCCCCGCGAGCAGTACTTC.

The V and J genes are TRBV6-5 and TRBJ2-4, with D uncertain. The CDR3 has 13 amino acids. Germline-derived CDR1 and CDR2 are MNHEY and SVGAGI. Trimming stripped 6 bases from V and 2 bases from J, with 8 bases between. CDR3 bases: TGTGCCAGCAGGAGCCGGTCCAAAAACATTCAGTACTTC. This sequence encodes CASRSRSKNIQYF.

This chain links TRBV28 with TRBJ1-4, with TRBD1 matching 7 bases. Germline V CDR1 and CDR2: MDHEN, SYDVKM. J was trimmed by 3 bases and V by 6 bases; bases with no gene match: 7. The CDR3 runs to 15 residues. This CDR3 reads CASSSAGGANEKLFF. CDR3 DNA: TGTGCCAGCAGCTCCGCAGGGGGAGCTAATGAAAAACTGTTTTTT.

V gene TRBV6-5 combines with J gene TRBJ1-1, with 8 bases matching TRBD1. The CDR3 covers 15 residues. Per the germline V gene, CDR1 is MNHEY and CDR2 is SVGAGI. V dropped 7 bases and J dropped 1; count of bases not matched to a gene: 8. CDR3 in amino acids: CASITQDRANTEAFF. Written as DNA, the CDR3 is TGTGCCAGCATAACCCAGGACAGGGCGAACACTGAAGCTTTCTTT.

This clone came up a few times. The V call is TRBV28, the J call TRBJ1-2; 8 bases line up with TRBD1. Germline V gives CDR1 MDHEN, CDR2 SYDVKM. The CDR3 has 15 residues. V lost 4 bases to trimming and J lost 4 bases; unmatched junction nucleotides: 8. The CDR3 DNA is TGTGCCAGCAGTTCCGACAGGGGCGGAGTCTATGGCTACACCTTC. Translated, it gives CASSSDRGGVYGYTF.

The V gene is TRBV27, the J gene TRBJ2-5, with TRBD2 matching 9 bases. Germline V gene lookup returns CDR1 MNHEY and CDR2 SMNVEV (reference sequence). The CDR3 loop spans 16 amino acids. The trim removed 3 bases at V and 4 bases at J, leaving 9 bases unmatched. CDR3 DNA: TGTGCCAGCAGTTTTCGGCTAGCGGGGAGCGCAGAGACCCAGTACTTC. The encoded protein is CASSFRLAGSAETQYF.

This sequence joins TRBV30 and TRBJ1-2; 8 nucleotides match TRBD1. V lost 0 bases to trimming and J lost 8 bases; unmatched junction nucleotides: 11. Germline CDR1 reads GTSNPN; CDR2 reads SVGIG (reference sequence). The CDR3 has 15 amino acids. The chain's CDR3 is CAWSVSPTGAIGYTF. CDR3 bases: TGTGCCTGGAGTGTGTCCCCGACAGGGGCGATAGGCTACACCTTC. The variable domain in full, with the rest retrieved from reference TRBV30 and TRBJ1-2, is SQTIHQWPATLVQPVGSPLSLECTVEGTSNPNLYWYRQAAGRGLQLLFYSVGIGQISSEVPQNLSASRPQDRQFILSSKKLLLSDSGFYLCAWSVSPTGAIGYTFGSGTRLTVV.

This clone has a single count. The J gene is TRBJ2-5, the V gene TRBV14; TRBD2 matches at 7 bases. Germline V lookup: CDR1 SGHDN, CDR2 FVKESK. Losses at the gene ends were 1 base for V and 3 bases for J; bases not matched to a gene: 8. The CDR3 is made up of 16 amino acids. The CDR3 bases are TGTGCCAGCAGCCAAGTCGGGACGGGAGGAGAAGAGACCCAGTACTTC. Its translation: CASSQVGTGGEETQYF.

This clone has more than one count but fewer than ten. The CDR3 nucleotides are TGTGCCAGCGAAAGGACAGGGGGCTGGGTCGGGAATGAGCAGTTCTTC. Translation gives CASERTGGWVGNEQFF. The rearrangement joins TRBV27 to TRBJ2-1; 11 bases are a match to TRBD1. This CDR3 comprises 16 residues. Germline loops: CDR1 MNHEY, CDR2 SMNVEV (reference sequence). After removal of 8 bases from V and 7 bases from J, the junction contained 13 bases not matched to a gene.

A single count supports this clone. The chain carries TRBV28 and TRBJ1-2, with a weak D call TRBD1 (5 bases). Trimming pared 5 bases from V and 4 bases from J, leaving 14 bases between. The germline V gene has CDR1 MDHEN and CDR2 SYDVKM. The CDR3 runs 14 residues. CDR3 coding DNA: TGTGCCAGCAGTCTCGAACAGGCAAGCTATGGCTACACCTTC. It specifies CASSLEQASYGYTF.

The chain joins TRBV4-1 to TRBJ1-2; TRBD1 might be the D (5 bases). V lost 1 base, J lost 6 bases, and 15 bases lay in between. This CDR3 has 15 residues. Germline V gene lookup returns CDR1 MGHRA and CDR2 YSYEKL. The CDR3 reads CASSQVYGQGHGYTF. The CDR3 DNA is TGCGCCAGCAGCCAAGTCTATGGGCAGGGTCATGGCTACACCTTC.

The chain has TRBV6-5 and TRBJ2-1; 12 bases align to TRBD2. The CDR3 runs 15 residues. The V gene end was trimmed by 4 bases and the J gene end by 4 bases; junction bases not matched to a gene: 2. CDR1 is MNHEY and CDR2 is SVGAGI in the germline V gene. CDR3 DNA sequence: TGTGCCAGCAGTTCCGGACTAGCGGGGTACAATGAGCAGTTCTTC. Translated, it gives CASSSGLAGYNEQFF.

J is TRBJ2-7 and V is TRBV7-2, with 14 bases that match TRBD2. Per germline, CDR1 SGHTA and CDR2 FQGNSA. J was trimmed by 5 bases and V by 4 bases; bases with no gene match: 7. The CDR3 totals 16 residues. Here the CDR3 reads CASSSRTSGRLDEQYF. CDR3 DNA: TGTGCCAGCAGCTCCAGGACTAGCGGGAGGTTAGACGAGCAGTACTTC.

The V and J genes are TRBV7-6 and TRBJ2-3; perhaps TRBD1 as D (6 bases). The CDR3 spans 13 residues. Trimming took 5 bases from V and 6 from J, leaving 12 bases between them. Germline values: CDR1 SGHVS, CDR2 FNYEAQ. CDR3 DNA: TGTGCCAGCAGCCGGACAGCACGCGATACGCAGTATTTT. Translating it yields CASSRTARDTQYF. The variable domain in full, with the rest retrieved from reference TRBV7-6 and TRBJ2-3, is GAGVSQSPRYKVTKRGQDVALRCDPISGHVSLYWYRQALGQGPEFLTYFNYEAQQDKSGLPNDRFSAERPEGSISTLTIQRTEQRDSAMYRCASSRTARDTQYFGPGTRLTVL.

V is TRBV18 and J is TRBJ2-1; 8 bases fit TRBD1. This CDR3 has 14 amino acids. V lost 6 bases to trimming and J lost 4 bases; unmatched junction nucleotides: 5. Germline V lookup: CDR1 KGHSH, CDR2 LQKENI. As DNA, the CDR3 is TGTGCCAGCTCTTGGGACAGGCGGTACAATGAGCAGTTCTTC. Its protein product is CASSWDRRYNEQFF.

The rearrangement links TRBV24-1 to TRBJ2-1; 11 positions match TRBD2. CDR1 and CDR2 (germline): KGHDR, SFDVKD. Unmatched junction bases numbered 8, after V lost 1 base and J lost 7 bases. This CDR3 spans 17 amino acids. CDR3 DNA sequence: TGTGCCACCAGTGATTTCGCACTAGCGGGAGAAGAGAATGAGCAGTTCTTC. It specifies CATSDFALAGEENEQFF.

The J gene is TRBJ1-1, the V gene TRBV5-6; D is uncertain. The CDR3 spans 13 residues. Trimming removed 2 bases at V and 3 bases at J, with 8 bases between. Germline V gene lookup returns CDR1 SGHDT and CDR2 YYEEEE. CDR3 region: CASSLIRDTEAFF. The DNA of the CDR3 is TGTGCCAGCAGCTTAATTCGGGACACTGAAGCTTTCTTT. The whole variable domain, filled in from reference TRBV5-6 and TRBJ1-1, reads DAGVTQSPTHLIKTRGQQVTLRCSPKSGHDTVSWYQQALGQGPQFIFQYYEEEERQRGNFPDRFSGHQFPNYSSELNVNALLLGDSALYLCASSLIRDTEAFFGQGTRLTVV.

The chain is built from TRBV29-1 and TRBJ2-7; maybe TRBD1 (5 bases). Germline V gene lookup returns CDR1 SQVTM and CDR2 ANQGSEA. The CDR3 is made up of 12 amino acids. V lost 4 bases to trimming and J lost 3 bases, with 10 bases between them. The CDR3: CSVAADSYEQYF. The CDR3 region has the DNA TGCAGCGTTGCGGCAGACAGCTACGAGCAGTACTTC.

The genes are TRBV28 and TRBJ1-3; no clear D gene. The CDR3 spans 13 residues. The germline V gene has CDR1 MDHEN and CDR2 SYDVKM. Deletions cut 7 bases from V and 10 bases from J, with 17 bases between. CDR3 nucleotide sequence: TGTGCCAGCACCTCGTCCCCCTCGGGGACCATATATTTT. Protein: CASTSSPSGTIYF.

V and J are TRBV29-1 and TRBJ2-6; D not resolved. The V end lost 5 bases, the J end lost 0 bases, and 5 bases lay between the germline ends. The germline V gene has CDR1 SQVTM and CDR2 ANQGSEA. The CDR3 extends over 13 amino acids. In DNA form, the CDR3 reads TGCAGCGTTATAGCCTCTGGGGCCAACGTCCTGACTTTC. Its protein is CSVIASGANVLTF.